This T cell receptor (beta chain) was identified during a study of T cells after yellow fever vaccination (dated by TCRdb to about 2019). About the investigation overall: Libraries from fractions with low cell numbers were prepared with the SMART-Seq v4 Ultra Low Input RNA kit. Bulk TCR alpha and beta repertoires were sequenced longitudinally to track T-cell clones before and after primary and booster YFV17D yellow fever vaccination. Two healthy male donors, one aged 18 to 30 and one aged 30 to 40 years, were included in the cohort. Bulk PBMC replicates and cell subsets were isolated from blood drawn at multiple timepoints before and after both primary and secondary immunization.

This clonotype was recorded many times. No antigen is known for it. Base qualities are missing; no much larger clone stands one base away. Including cysteine and phenylalanine, the CDR3 has 13 amino acids. Only the CDR3 DNA is retained, 39 bases long and in frame from the first base. V lost 4 bases and J lost 3 bases; the stretch between them is 9 bases long. The germline V gene (reference sequence) specifies WNHNN as CDR1 and SYGVQD as CDR2. What the work shows at the level of the full study, not this receptor alone: Only a couple of donors were included in the study, so the extent to which the findings can be generalized is limited. Compared with the primary T-cell response, the secondary T-cell response was weaker but faster, peaking on day 5 rather than day 15. Most clones expanded after primary vaccination were re-detected after the booster (almost 98% of CD4 and more than 70% of CD8), suggesting broad memory maintenance. Computational filtering was required because FACS-sorted repertoires could contain abundant contaminating clonotypes from the bulk population. A small share of clonotypes occurred in both CD4 and CD8 compartments, likely arising from convergent recombination.

The treatment or condition label corresponds to: live attenuated yellow fever vaccine strain. PBMCs were isolated from peripheral blood using a standard Ficoll-Paque protocol. Dynabeads CD4 and CD8 positive selection kits were used to isolate CD4 and CD8 T-cell fractions. TriZol was used to extract RNA from bulk PBMCs, from CD4 and CD8 fractions, and from dextramer-positive and dextramer-negative fractions. TCR cDNA was synthesized by 5'RACE template switching, which introduced a universal primer site and unique molecular identifiers. cDNA synthesis was primed from both the TCR alpha and TCR beta constant segments. Library amplification involved two PCR steps, and the second step added sample barcodes and sequencing adapters. Sequencing of libraries was done on Illumina HiSeq 2500 (2x100 bp) or NovaSeq (2x150 bp). Concerning the study's data processing: Demultiplexing of reads and collapsing into UMI consensus sequences were performed with MIGEC, and V(D)J alignment was carried out with MiXCR. Vaccine-responding clonotypes were identified with edgeR using replicate PBMC samples, with FDR below 0.01 and a log2 fold change above 5 up to day 15 being required. Bulk clonotypes were assigned CD4 or CD8 identity according to which sequenced CD4 or CD8 repertoire held them at higher abundance. TCRdb reanalyzed the raw reads on its own, using fastp at Q25 for trimming and MiXCR for clone calling, and kept in-frame beta chains. Every entry covers one CDR3 protein and lists the most common genes and DNA from its rows. The V and J calls and clone size come from TCRdb's table, not from the authors' own analysis. Present in this sample are under 150,000 distinct CDR3 sequences, more than 6% of which were seen just once. The ten largest make up less than 0.85% of the sample.

The rearrangement joined TRBV10-1 to TRBJ2-5, with no reliable assignment of the D segment. This TCR derives from a man younger than 45 who received the YFV17D yellow fever vaccine. This sample comprised CD4+ T cells sorted from PBMCs, obtained 5 days after the yellow fever booster vaccination. The nucleotide sequence is given as TGCGCCAGCAGTGGGGGTGTAGAAGAGACCCAGTACTTC. This codes for CASSGGVEETQYF.